These T cell receptor beta chains were read from a single sample in a study of T cell responses to AZD1222 COVID-19 vaccine. TCRdb's copy holds only in-frame clones and misses some; the assay was immunoSEQ multiplex PCR. The sample consists of under 150,000 clones, around 94% of them appearing once. The sequences come from peripheral blood, collected 28 days after the second AZD1222 dose. The receptor source for this set is an adult who received the AZD1222 COVID-19 vaccine. CDR3s leave out the opening cysteine and the closing phenylalanine or tryptophan.

>TRBV11-2
ASSLGWGQNQPQH
>TRBV4-1
ASSQVAARYNEQF
>TRBV6-5
ASSLFAYEQY
>TRBV18
ASSRAGNTIY
>TRBV15
ATSRGDRGGYGYT
>TRBV12-5
ASGPGGTRSQETQY
>TRBV29-1
SVEKGNEKLF
>TRBV7-2
ASSLAPRAVYGYT
>TRBV9
ASSVDRGTEAF
>TRBV18
ASSPPTGGPGNTIY
>TRBV28
ASSSSGDGASPLH
>TRBV19
ASSSTGGFGNQPQH
>TRBV6-5
ASRLADSTDTQY
>TRBV19
ASSKLAGAHNEQF
>TRBV24-1
ATSDLPRSYGYT
>TRBV11-2
ASSSFVGTGAADTQY
>TRBV18
ASSPAGTLNTEAF
>TRBV2
ASRKSSMNTEAF
>TRBV29-1
SVVVQMNTEAF
>TRBV7-6
ASSVLAGEGADTQY
>TRBV1
TSSPQGLKREGNEQF
>TRBV28
ASSPSGTGGVGQY
>TRBV12-3/TRBV12-4
ASSQGASPLH
>TRBV21-1
ASSKAGDPLQPQH
>TRBV27
ASSLPPGQQVPEAF
>TRBV4-1
ASSQDQGIYGYT
>TRBV6-5
ASRVAGSSYNEQF
>TRBV2
ASSTTGQTSYGYT
>TRBV11-1
ASSPDRGTRETQY
>TRBV5-6
ASSFFWEENYGYT
>TRBV5-1
ASSTVGRGLTDTQY
>TRBV6-5
ASSPREDYT
>TRBV9
ASSVDRSTDTQY
>TRBV28
ASTWGSNTEAF
>TRBV3-1/TRBV3-2
ASSQVGLVQETQY
>TRBV4-2
ASSQDTAGGPVGNEQF
>TRBV11-3
ASSYPSTGTQY
>TRBV7-8
ASSSGDGQGINQPQH
>TRBV28
ASSSPLTSSYNEQF
>TRBV10-3
AISRTSGNTDTQY
>TRBV6-5
ASSYSSGNTIY
>TRBV2
ASLGGRNEKLF
>TRBV6-2/TRBV6-3
ASSLGLGLPQGNIQY
>TRBV5-1
ASSRIGDGNTIY
>TRBV30
ACLTTNEKLF
>TRBV11-2
ASSLAGTPYNQPQH
>TRBV5-1
ASSPGQGAGTDTQY
>TRBV7-2
ASSLGSVGRPTDYGYT
>TRBV3-1/TRBV3-2
ASSQGSSGRSYNEQF
>TRBV27
ASGIDKVAEAF
>TRBV2
ASRIDSNQPQH
>TRBV10-1
ASSVEVGETQY
>TRBV5-6
ASSLGQGIGSPLH
>TRBV12-3/TRBV12-4
ASSMGTEAF
>TRBV7-9
ASTIAGHTNTEAF
>TRBV6-5
ASSRRQGGYDEQY
>TRBV20-1
SARPQREQF
>TRBV19
ASSTITGGGPEQF